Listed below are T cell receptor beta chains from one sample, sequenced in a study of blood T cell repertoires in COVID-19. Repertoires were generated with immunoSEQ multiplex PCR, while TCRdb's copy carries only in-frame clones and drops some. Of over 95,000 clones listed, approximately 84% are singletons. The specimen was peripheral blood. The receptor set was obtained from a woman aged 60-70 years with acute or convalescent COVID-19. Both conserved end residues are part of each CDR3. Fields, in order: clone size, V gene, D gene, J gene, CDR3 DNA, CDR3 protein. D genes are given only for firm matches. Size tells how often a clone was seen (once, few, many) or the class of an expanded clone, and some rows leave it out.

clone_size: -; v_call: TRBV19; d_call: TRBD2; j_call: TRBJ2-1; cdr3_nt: TGTGCCAGTAGTATAGATCTTAGCGGGGGGGCCCTCGAGCAGTTCTTC; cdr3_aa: CASSIDLSGGALEQFF
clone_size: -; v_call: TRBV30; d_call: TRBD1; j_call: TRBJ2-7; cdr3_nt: TGTGCCTGGAGTACTTACAGGGGAATAGGCGAGCAGTACTTC; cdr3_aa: CAWSTYRGIGEQYF
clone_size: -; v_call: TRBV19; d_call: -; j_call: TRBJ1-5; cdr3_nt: TGTGCCAGTTGCTACGGGAGGGGACAGCCCCAGCATTTT; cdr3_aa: CASCYGRGQPQHF
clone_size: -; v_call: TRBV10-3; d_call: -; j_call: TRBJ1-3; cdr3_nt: TGTGCCATCAGTGATTGGACAGCGTACTCTGGAAACACCATATATTTT; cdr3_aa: CAISDWTAYSGNTIYF
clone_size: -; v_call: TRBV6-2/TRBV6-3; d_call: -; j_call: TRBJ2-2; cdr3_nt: TGTGCCAGCAGTTATCGGGGGGCCGACACCGGGGAGCTGTTTTTT; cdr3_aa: CASSYRGADTGELFF
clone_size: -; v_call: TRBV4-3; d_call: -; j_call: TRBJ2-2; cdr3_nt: TGCGCCAGCAGCCAATCCCGGACTCGGGGGTCGAACACCGGGGAGCTGTTTTTT; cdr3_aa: CASSQSRTRGSNTGELFF
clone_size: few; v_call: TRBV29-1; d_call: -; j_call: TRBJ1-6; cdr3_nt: TGCAGCGTTGAAGATCAACTTAGCGGTTCACCCCTCCACTTT; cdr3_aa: CSVEDQLSGSPLHF
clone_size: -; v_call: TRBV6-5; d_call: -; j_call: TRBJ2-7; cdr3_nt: TGTGCCAGCAGGCACCGACGGGAAAGTTACGAGCAGTACTTC; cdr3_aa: CASRHRRESYEQYF
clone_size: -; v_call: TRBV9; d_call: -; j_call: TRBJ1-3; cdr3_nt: TGTGCCAGCAGCGTACTTTCCGGAAACACCATATATTTT; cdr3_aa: CASSVLSGNTIYF
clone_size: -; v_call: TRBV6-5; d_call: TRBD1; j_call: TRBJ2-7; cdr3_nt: TGTGCCAGCAGTCCCGACAGGGGCCTGTACGAGCAGTACTTC; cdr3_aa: CASSPDRGLYEQYF
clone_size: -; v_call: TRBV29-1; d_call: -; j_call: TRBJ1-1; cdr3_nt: TGCAGCGACAAGAGCGGGGGAAACACTGAAGCTTTCTTT; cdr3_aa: CSDKSGGNTEAFF
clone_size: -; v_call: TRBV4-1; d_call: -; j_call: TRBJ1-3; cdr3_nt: TGCGCCAGCAGCCAAGATCTCGGCGCCAGACACTCTGGAAACACCATATATTTT; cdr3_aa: CASSQDLGARHSGNTIYF
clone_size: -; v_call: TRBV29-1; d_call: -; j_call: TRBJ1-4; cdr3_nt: TGCAGCGTCCTTGCGGAAAAACTGTTTTTT; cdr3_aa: CSVLAEKLFF
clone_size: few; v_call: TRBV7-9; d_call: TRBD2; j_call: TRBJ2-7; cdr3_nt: TGTGCCAGCAGCTCCAGCGGGGGGGCCTACGAGCAGTACTTC; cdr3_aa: CASSSSGGAYEQYF
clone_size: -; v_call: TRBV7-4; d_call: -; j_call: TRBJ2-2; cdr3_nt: TGTGCCAGCAGCCGGGGGATTGACACCGGGGAGCTGTTTTTT; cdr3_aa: CASSRGIDTGELFF
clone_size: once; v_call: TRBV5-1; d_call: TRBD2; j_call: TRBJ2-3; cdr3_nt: TGCGCCAGCAGCGGGACTAGCGGGGGGTACACAGATACGCAGTATTTT; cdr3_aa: CASSGTSGGYTDTQYF
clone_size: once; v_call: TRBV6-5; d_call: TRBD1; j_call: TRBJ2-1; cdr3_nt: TGTGCCAGCATTCGCTCAACAGGGGCCAATGAGCAGTTCTTC; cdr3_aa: CASIRSTGANEQFF
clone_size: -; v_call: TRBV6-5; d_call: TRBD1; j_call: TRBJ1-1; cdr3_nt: TGTGCCAGCGGTTGGGGACAGAGCACTGAAGCTTTCTTT; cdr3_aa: CASGWGQSTEAFF
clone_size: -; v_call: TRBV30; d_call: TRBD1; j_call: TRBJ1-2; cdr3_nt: TGTGCCGCAACCACGGGACAGACCAACTATGGCTACACCTTC; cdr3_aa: CAATTGQTNYGYTF
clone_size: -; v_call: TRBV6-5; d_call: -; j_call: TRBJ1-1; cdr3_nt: TGTGCCAGCCGGAGGAACACTGAAGCTTTCTTT; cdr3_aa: CASRRNTEAFF
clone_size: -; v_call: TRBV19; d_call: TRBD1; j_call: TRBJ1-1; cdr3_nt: TGTGCCAGTACCCCCCCCGGGACAGGGGTCACTGAAGCTTTCTTT; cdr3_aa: CASTPPGTGVTEAFF
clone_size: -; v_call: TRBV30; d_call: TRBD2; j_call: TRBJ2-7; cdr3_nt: TGTGCCTGGAGTGGTAGCGGGGGCTCCTACGAGCAGTACTTC; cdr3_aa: CAWSGSGGSYEQYF
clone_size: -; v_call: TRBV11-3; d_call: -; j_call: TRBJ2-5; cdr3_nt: TGTGCCAGCAGCCCCTCGGCAGGGTGGGAGACCCAGTACTTC; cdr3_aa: CASSPSAGWETQYF
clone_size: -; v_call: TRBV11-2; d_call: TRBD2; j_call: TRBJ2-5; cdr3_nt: TGTGCCAGCAGCTTAGGTTACGGGGGGGCTCCTGAGACCCAGTACTTC; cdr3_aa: CASSLGYGGAPETQYF
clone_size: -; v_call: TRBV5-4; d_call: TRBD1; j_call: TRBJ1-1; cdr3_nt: TGTGCCAGCAGCTTGGACAGGGGGATTGAAGCTTTCTTT; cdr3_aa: CASSLDRGIEAFF
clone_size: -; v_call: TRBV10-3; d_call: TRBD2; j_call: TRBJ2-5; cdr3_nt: TGTGCCACCCGACTAGCGGGGGGACAGACCCAGTACTTC; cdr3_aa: CATRLAGGQTQYF
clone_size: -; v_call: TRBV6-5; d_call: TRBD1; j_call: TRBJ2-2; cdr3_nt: TGTGCCAGCAGTTGGGGACAGGGGCGCACCGGGGAGCTGTTTTTT; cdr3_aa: CASSWGQGRTGELFF
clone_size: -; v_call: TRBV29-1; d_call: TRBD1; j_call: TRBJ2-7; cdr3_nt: TGCAGCGTTCAGATCGGGACAGGGGCCTACGAGCAGTACTTC; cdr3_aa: CSVQIGTGAYEQYF
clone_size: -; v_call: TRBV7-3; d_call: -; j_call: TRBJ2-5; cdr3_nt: TGTGCCAGCAGCTTAAGAGGGACACAACAAGAGACCCAGTACTTC; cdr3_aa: CASSLRGTQQETQYF
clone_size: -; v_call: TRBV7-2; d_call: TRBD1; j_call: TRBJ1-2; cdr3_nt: TGTGCCAGCAGCTTAGGGGGACAGGTCATAGGTTATGGCTACACCTTC; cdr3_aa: CASSLGGQVIGYGYTF
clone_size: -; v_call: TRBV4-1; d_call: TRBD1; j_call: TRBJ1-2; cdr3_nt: TGCGCCAGCAGCCACGCCGGGACAGGCCCTCCAGCTAACTATGGCTACACCTTC; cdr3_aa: CASSHAGTGPPANYGYTF
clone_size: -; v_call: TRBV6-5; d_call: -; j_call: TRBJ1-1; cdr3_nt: TGTGCCAGCAGTTACTCCTTACAGGTGAACACTGAAGCTTTCTTT; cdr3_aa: CASSYSLQVNTEAFF
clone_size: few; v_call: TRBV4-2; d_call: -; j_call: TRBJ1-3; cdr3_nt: TGTGCCAGCAGCCAACCCGGACAGAGTGGAAACACCATATATTTT; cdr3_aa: CASSQPGQSGNTIYF
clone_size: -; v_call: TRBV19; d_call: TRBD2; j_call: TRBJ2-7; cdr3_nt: TGTGCCAGTAAACTAGCGGGGGGGGACTACGAGCAGTACTTC; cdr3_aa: CASKLAGGDYEQYF
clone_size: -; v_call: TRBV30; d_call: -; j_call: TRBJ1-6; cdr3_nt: TGTGCCTGGAGTTCCAAAATTACAGGGAATTCACCCCTCCACTTT; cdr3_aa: CAWSSKITGNSPLHF
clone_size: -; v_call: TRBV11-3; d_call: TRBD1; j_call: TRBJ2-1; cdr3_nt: TGTGCCAGCAGCCCACGAGGGGGCGCGAATGAGCAGTTCTTC; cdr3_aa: CASSPRGGANEQFF